This TCR beta chain was observed in a study of cytomegalovirus exposure and HLA in healthy donors. Study-wide findings and caveats: Accurate prediction of HLA-A and HLA-B alleles (for most subjects) was reportedly achieved from TCR beta sequences. Among TCR beta chains of equal frequency, HLA-associated ones were more clonally expanded in a later analysis. Later analysis associated a missense DCLRE1C variant with TCR beta V- and J-gene trimming. Analyses of presence/absence relied on an assumption of roughly uniform sequencing depth across donors.

PCR used 60 Vbeta primers and 13 Jbeta primers. Profiled with immunoSEQ multiplex PCR; TCRdb holds only in-frame clones, not every one. This table holds about 140,000 clones, 66% found once. This clone has a single count. The antigen is unknown. V was shortened by 5 bases and J by 0 bases, with 9 bases between the two germline ends. Germline V gene lookup returns CDR1 SGDLS and CDR2 YYNGEE. The CDR3 consists of 14 residues. The receptor comes from a woman aged 55-75 years in good health and CMV-seronegative. The J gene is TRBJ1-3, the V gene TRBV9; D is unclear. The sequencing sample was made of PBMCs. The CDR3 DNA sequence: TGTGCCAGCAGTACCGGGTCCTCTGGAAACACCATATATTTT. Encoded protein: CASSTGSSGNTIYF.